The 20 T cell receptor beta chains below come from one sample, sequenced in a study of blood T cell repertoires in COVID-19. Clones were sequenced by immunoSEQ multiplex PCR, and TCRdb holds only the in-frame ones, with some missing. The sample lists 180,000 or so clones; roughly 86% were seen once. Sequenced input: peripheral blood. The receptor set was obtained from a woman in her twenties or thirties with active or convalescent COVID-19.

The rearrangement uses TRBV11-2 and TRBJ1-3, with a possible D match to TRBD1 (5 bases). Per germline, CDR1 SGHAT and CDR2 FQNNGV. The length of the CDR3 is 15 residues. Trimming stripped 8 bases from V and 5 bases from J, with 19 bases between. The CDR3: CASGSGGRSRNTIYF. The DNA for the CDR3 is TGTGCCAGCGGATCGGGGGGGAGGAGTAGAAACACCATATATTTT. The variable domain in full, with the rest retrieved from reference TRBV11-2 and TRBJ1-3, is EAGVAQSPRYKIIEKRQSVAFWCNPISGHATLYWYQQILGQGPKLLIQFQNNGVVDDSQLPKDRFSAERLKGVDSTLKIQPAKLEDSAVYLCASGSGGRSRNTIYFGEGSWLTVV.

The rearrangement links TRBV5-6 to TRBJ2-7, with 8 positions matching TRBD1. Germline CDR1 is SGHDT and CDR2 is YYEEEE. V lost 5 bases and J lost 0; bases outside the gene matches: 7. CDR3 size: 15 residues. CDR3 sequence reads: CASSYTGGISYEQYF. The DNA for the CDR3 is TGTGCCAGCAGTTATACAGGGGGGATCTCCTACGAGCAGTACTTC.

This chain joins TRBV29-1 and TRBJ2-7; 8 bases fit TRBD2. This CDR3 region has 15 residues. V shed 2 bases, J shed 0 bases, and the junction held 6 bases outside the gene matches. CDR1 and CDR2 from the germline V gene are SQVTM and ANQGSEA. CDR3 in amino acids: CSVETQRGNSYEQYF. As DNA, the CDR3 is TGCAGCGTTGAAACCCAGCGGGGGAACTCCTACGAGCAGTACTTC.

The J gene is TRBJ1-3, the V gene TRBV7-9; 7 nucleotides line up with TRBD1. The CDR3 extends over 16 amino acids. CDR1 SEHNR and CDR2 FQNEAQ come from the germline V gene (reference sequence). With V trimmed by 5 bases and J by 0 bases, 7 bases remained unmatched. The CDR3 coding sequence is TGTGCCAGCAGCCCCCGGGGACAGAGCTCTGGAAACACCATATATTTT. This translates into CASSPRGQSSGNTIYF.

This chain connects TRBV5-1 to TRBJ1-1, with D hard to call. V gave up 0 bases and J gave up 2 bases, with 14 bases separating them. The CDR3 sequence is 16 residues long. The germline CDR1 and CDR2 sequences are SGHRS and YFSETQ. The DNA of the CDR3 is TGCGCCAGCAGCTTGGCCCCGAGTACCCTAAACACTGAAGCTTTCTTT. It specifies CASSLAPSTLNTEAFF.

V is TRBV7-2 and J is TRBJ2-7; 10 nucleotides match TRBD2. The CDR3 totals 15 residues. V was pared by 1 base and J by 6 bases, with 6 bases of the junction left unmatched. Germline V gives CDR1 SGHTA, CDR2 FQGNSA. Here the CDR3 reads CASSLGGTSVVEQYF. The CDR3 coding sequence is TGTGCCAGCAGCTTAGGTGGGACTAGCGTGGTCGAGCAGTACTTC.

V usage is TRBV6-2 or TRBV6-3 and J usage is TRBJ1-2; tentative D call: TRBD1 (5 bases). This CDR3 has 15 amino acids. V shed 0 bases and J shed 5 bases, with 13 bases lying between them. The germline CDR1 and CDR2 sequences are MNHEY and SVGEGT. CDR3 bases: TGTGCCAGCAGTTACTCTTCCGGGGCGGGGTATGGCTACACCTTC. Translating it yields CASSYSSGAGYGYTF.

This chain connects TRBV18 to TRBJ2-7; D unresolved. This CDR3 spans 16 amino acids. The ends were cut back, 2 bases at V and 2 bases at J, with 16 bases in the middle. Germline V gene data show CDR1 as KGHSH and CDR2 as LQKENI. Written as DNA, the CDR3 is TGTGCCAGCTCACCAGGTGCTGCAGGCTCCACCTACGAGCAGTACTTC. Its translation is CASSPGAAGSTYEQYF. The variable domain in full, completed from reference TRBV18 and TRBJ2-7, reads NAGVMQNPRHLVRRRGQEARLRCSPMKGHSHVYWYRQLPEEGLKFMVYLQKENIIDESGMPKERFSAEFPKEGPSILRIQQVVRGDSAAYFCASSPGAAGSTYEQYFGPGTRLTVT.

The genes are TRBV20-1 and TRBJ1-5; 9 positions agree with TRBD1. The CDR3 runs 15 residues. With 3 bases clipped from V and 3 bases from J, the junction kept 6 bases outside the gene matches. Germline V CDR1 and CDR2: DFQATT, SNEGSKA (reference sequence). CDR3 amino acids: CSASLGTGNNQPQHF. The CDR3 DNA sequence: TGCAGTGCTAGTCTGGGGACAGGGAACAATCAGCCCCAGCATTTT.

The V call is TRBV28, the J call TRBJ1-1; 7 bases are a match to TRBD1. Trimming removed 2 bases from V and 5 bases from J; junction bases left unmatched: 2. Germline values: CDR1 MDHEN, CDR2 SYDVKM. The CDR3 sequence is 13 residues long. CDR3 residues: CASSLRGRTEAFF. In DNA form, the CDR3 reads TGTGCCAGCAGTTTAAGGGGGCGGACTGAAGCTTTCTTT.

The chain joins TRBV19 to TRBJ1-5; 7 bases agree with TRBD1. Germline values: CDR1 LNHDA, CDR2 SQIVND (reference sequence). The V segment lost 3 bases and the J segment 11 bases; nucleotides outside the gene matches: 13. The CDR3 contains 15 residues. CDR3 residues: CASSMGTVTISAQHF. CDR3 DNA sequence: TGTGCCAGTAGTATGGGGACAGTGACTATTAGTGCCCAGCATTTT.

The rearrangement joins TRBV10-3 to TRBJ1-2, with D perhaps TRBD1 (6 bases). Germline loops: CDR1 ENHRY, CDR2 SYGVKD. Trimming cost V 6 bases and J 6 bases, with 26 bases left between them. The CDR3 covers 17 residues. The DNA for the CDR3 is TGTGCCATCAGCCTTAGACAGGCGGAAGACACCGCGGATGGCTACACCTTC. Protein sequence: CAISLRQAEDTADGYTF.

The chain has TRBV29-1 and TRBJ1-6; maybe TRBD1 (6 bases). Germline V gives CDR1 SQVTM, CDR2 ANQGSEA. Trimming shortened V by 7 bases and J by 5 bases, and 18 bases separated the two germline ends. The CDR3 contains 15 residues. The CDR3 spells CSARTGGTNNSPLHF. The CDR3 bases are TGCAGCGCCCGGACTGGGGGCACGAATAATTCACCCCTCCACTTT.

The CDR3 sequence is CASSSGTPGEYGYTF. In DNA, the CDR3 is TGTGCCAGCAGTTCGGGGACTCCCGGAGAGTATGGCTACACCTTC. The gene calls are TRBV28 and TRBJ1-2; tentatively, D is TRBD1 (5 bases). Germline CDR1 is MDHEN and CDR2 is SYDVKM. The CDR3 length is 15 residues. The V end was cut by 4 bases, the J end by 5 bases, with 17 bases between.

The chain recombines TRBV30 with TRBJ2-3; 9 bases line up with TRBD1. V dropped 3 bases and J dropped 8; count of bases not matched to a gene: 9. This CDR3 comprises 14 residues. The V gene's germline CDR1 is GTSNPN and CDR2 SVGIG (reference sequence). The CDR3 spells CAWSPTSGQGTQYF. CDR3 DNA sequence: TGTGCCTGGAGCCCAACCTCGGGACAGGGTACGCAGTATTTT.

The V call is TRBV6-6, the J call TRBJ2-1; D might be TRBD2 (6 bases). The CDR3 covers 15 residues. In germline, CDR1 is MNHNY, CDR2 SVGAGI (reference sequence). V shed 10 bases and J shed 5 bases, with 21 bases lying between them. CDR3 in amino acids: CATLRPGTLDNEQFF. The CDR3 region has the DNA TGTGCCACATTGCGACCCGGGACTCTCGACAATGAGCAGTTCTTC.

This clone was seen once. The rearrangement links TRBV27 to TRBJ2-1; D is ambiguous. Per germline, CDR1 MNHEY and CDR2 SMNVEV (reference sequence). The V end was cut by 2 bases, the J end by 3 bases, with 8 bases between. The CDR3 extends over 14 amino acids. The CDR3 region is CASSLNTYYNEQFF. The CDR3 DNA follows: TGTGCCAGCAGTTTAAACACATACTACAATGAGCAGTTCTTC.

CDR3 sequence (DNA): TGTGCCAGCAGTTTACTGGACAACCTATCCTACGAGCAGTACTTC. Its translation: CASSLLDNLSYEQYF. The chain uses TRBV28 and TRBJ2-7, with D possibly being TRBD1 (5 bases). The V gene's germline CDR1 is MDHEN and CDR2 SYDVKM. This CDR3 region has 15 residues. V gave up 2 bases and J gave up 1 base, with 12 bases separating them. The whole variable domain, filled in from reference TRBV28 and TRBJ2-7, reads DVKVTQSSRYLVKRTGEKVFLECVQDMDHENMFWYRQDPGLGLRLIYFSYDVKMKEKGDIPEGYSVSREKKERFSLILESASTNQTSMYLCASSLLDNLSYEQYFGPGTRLTVT.

The rearrangement joins TRBV19 to TRBJ2-1; 13 nucleotides agree with TRBD2. This CDR3 contains 16 residues. Germline CDR1 LNHDA, CDR2 SQIVND (reference sequence). Germline trimming cut 5 bases from V and 3 bases from J; bases unmatched to any gene: 4. CDR3 amino acids: CASSLWTSGSYNEQFF. The CDR3 DNA sequence: TGTGCCAGTAGTCTGTGGACTAGCGGGAGCTACAATGAGCAGTTCTTC.

The table lists this clone with a count of one. The J gene is TRBJ1-1, the V gene TRBV29-1; D remains ambiguous. The CDR3 extends over 13 amino acids. V gave up 2 bases and J gave up 4 bases, with 11 bases separating them. From germline, CDR1 is SQVTM and CDR2 ANQGSEA. The CDR3 loop is CSVEPGVSTEAFF. CDR3 bases: TGCAGCGTTGAACCAGGTGTGAGCACTGAAGCTTTCTTT. Full variable domain (rest looked up from reference TRBV29-1 and TRBJ1-1): SAVISQKPSRDICQRGTSLTIQCQVDSQVTMMFWYRQQPGQSLTLIATANQGSEATYESGFVIDKFPISRPNLTFSTLTVSNMSPEDSSIYLCSVEPGVSTEAFFGQGTRLTVV.